Below are 15 T cell receptor beta chains sequenced from a single sample in a study of T cell repertoires in cytomegalovirus infection. Each CDR3 protein is one row after TCRdb ran MiXCR on the reads. The sample has around 360,000 distinct CDR3 sequences, approximately 30% seen once. These receptors' antigens are unknown. The sample here was cultured PBMCs, taken from culture after CMV antigen stimulation. These TCRs come from a human donor in good health (CMV status not recorded). Some clones in this sample may be carry-over from other donors' samples.

This clonotype was counted only a few times. The chain joins TRBV6-6 to TRBJ2-1, with 11 bases that match TRBD2. Trimming at V came to 6 bases and at J to 4 bases, leaving 2 bases not matched to a gene. The germline V gene encodes CDR1 MNHNY and CDR2 SVGAGI (reference sequence). The CDR3 consists of 14 residues. CDR3: CASRGLAEYNEQFF. In DNA, the CDR3 is TGTGCCAGCAGGGGACTAGCGGAGTACAATGAGCAGTTCTTC.

About this clonotype itself: One end of the junction varies from germline; a read error may be responsible. The chain links TRBV2 to TRBJ1-1; D remains unclear. The CDR3 has 12 amino acids. CDR1 is SNHLY, CDR2 FYNNEI, per germline. The CDR3, as DNA: TGTGCTAGCAGACCGGTGAACACTGAAGCTTTCTTT. It specifies CASRPVNTEAFF.

V is TRBV30 and J is TRBJ1-2; TRBD1 agrees at 7 bases. V was pared by 0 bases and J by 8 bases, with 6 bases of the junction left unmatched. The CDR3 consists of 13 residues. Germline V CDR1 and CDR2: GTSNPN, SVGIG (reference sequence). The CDR3 reads CAWSVQGGRGYTF. The CDR3 DNA reads as TGTGCCTGGAGTGTCCAGGGGGGTAGAGGCTACACCTTC.

This clonotype has a count of ten or more. As DNA, the CDR3 is TGTGCCAGCAGCTTGGGGGGACGGAAGGGACAGCCCCAGCATTTT. Translated, it gives CASSLGGRKGQPQHF. This chain uses TRBV7-2 with TRBJ1-5, with D tentatively TRBD1 (5 bases). The CDR3 runs to 15 residues. Germline CDR1 SGHTA, CDR2 FQGNSA. With 3 bases removed from V and 7 bases from J, the gap between germline ends came to 16 bases.

This clonotype was detected ten times or more. V gene TRBV4-1 combines with J gene TRBJ1-5; 11 bases are a match to TRBD1. The germline gives CDR1 MGHRA, CDR2 YSYEKL. The CDR3 runs 16 residues. The J segment lost 6 bases and the V segment lost 0 bases, leaving 4 bases of the junction unmatched. CDR3 sequence (DNA): TGCGCCAGCAGCCAAGATCCCGGGACAGGGGGTCAGCCCCAGCATTTT. As protein: CASSQDPGTGGQPQHF.

This chain uses TRBV4-1 with TRBJ2-7; possibly TRBD2 for D (5 bases). V lost 0 bases and J lost 0, with 9 bases in between. CDR1 is MGHRA and CDR2 is YSYEKL in the germline V gene. The CDR3 runs 15 residues. The CDR3: CASSQDGILSYEQYF. CDR3 nucleotide sequence: TGCGCCAGCAGCCAAGACGGGATACTCTCCTACGAGCAGTACTTC.

V gene TRBV15 combines with J gene TRBJ2-5; D is unclear. The germline gives CDR1 LNHNV, CDR2 YYDKDF (reference sequence). This CDR3 contains 12 residues. The germline V and J ends were trimmed by 1 base and 4 bases, with 4 bases remaining between them. In DNA, the CDR3 is TGTGCCACCAGCAGAGTGTCAGAGACCCAGTACTTC. This gives the protein CATSRVSETQYF.

The J gene is TRBJ1-5, the V gene TRBV27; 11 bases match TRBD1. Germline CDR1 and CDR2: MNHEY and SMNVEV (reference sequence). Germline trimming cut 3 bases from V and 9 bases from J; bases unmatched to any gene: 4. This CDR3 region has 14 residues. In DNA form, the CDR3 reads TGTGCCAGCAGTTTTCTCGGGACAGGGGGGCCCCAGCATTTT. Amino acids: CASSFLGTGGPQHF.

V and J are TRBV6-2 or TRBV6-3 and TRBJ2-1; 12 bases fit TRBD2. CDR3 length: 14 amino acids. V was pared by 6 bases and J by 10 bases, with 7 bases of the junction left unmatched. Germline CDR1 and CDR2: MNHEY and SVGEGT. CDR3 amino acids: CASRLAGGPQEQFF. The CDR3, as DNA: TGTGCCAGCAGGCTAGCGGGAGGGCCTCAGGAGCAGTTCTTC.

This rearrangement joins TRBV20-1 to TRBJ2-5; 9 positions agree with TRBD1. The CDR3 contains 13 residues. Unmatched junction bases numbered 0, after V lost 1 base and J lost 3 bases. Germline V gene sequence: CDR1 DFQATT, CDR2 SNEGSKA (reference sequence). Here the CDR3 reads CSARGDREETQYF. CDR3 nucleotide sequence: TGCAGTGCTAGAGGGGACAGGGAAGAGACCCAGTACTTC.

The chain employs TRBV9 and TRBJ1-6, with D hard to call. This CDR3 contains 14 residues. CDR1 and CDR2 from the germline V gene are SGDLS and YYNGEE. Trimming shortened V by 2 bases and J by 7 bases, and 10 bases separated the two germline ends. The CDR3 here is CASSVDVVNSPLHF. CDR3 nucleotide sequence: TGTGCCAGCAGCGTTGACGTCGTAAATTCACCCCTCCACTTT.

This clonotype was counted between two and nine times. This chain joins TRBV7-2 and TRBJ2-5; a possible D gene is TRBD1 (6 bases). The CDR3 loop spans 15 amino acids. Deletions cut 5 bases from V and 2 bases from J, with 15 bases between. Germline V gene lookup returns CDR1 SGHTA and CDR2 FQGNSA. CDR3 nucleotide sequence: TGTGCCAGCAGCGCCCCAGGACAGAGACAAGAGACCCAGTACTTC. As protein: CASSAPGQRQETQYF.

This clonotype has more than one count but fewer than ten. The gene calls are TRBV12-3 or TRBV12-4 and TRBJ2-1, with 7 bases that match TRBD2. This CDR3 is built from 12 residues. V gave up 5 bases and J gave up 5 bases; unmatched junction bases: 0. CDR3: CASSSGDNEQFF. Written as DNA, the CDR3 is TGTGCCAGCAGTAGCGGGGACAATGAGCAGTTCTTC.

This clonotype has a single count. This chain uses TRBV12-3 or TRBV12-4 with TRBJ2-1, with 9 bases lining up with TRBD2. The CDR3 has 16 residues. The ends lost 6 bases at V and 2 bases at J; junction bases unmatched: 8. The CDR3 loop reads CASSGLLAGPYNEQFF. CDR3 DNA: TGTGCCAGCAGCGGCCTCCTAGCGGGACCCTACAATGAGCAGTTCTTC.

The chain employs TRBV5-4 and TRBJ1-2; D may be TRBD1 (5 bases). CDR1 and CDR2 (germline): SGHNT, YYREEE (reference sequence). This CDR3 spans 16 amino acids. V was pared by 4 bases and J by 1 base, with 17 bases between. CDR3 sequence (DNA): TGTGCCAGCAGCGTGGGACCGCGTATCATTAACTATGGCTACACCTTC. Translation: CASSVGPRIINYGYTF.